The 23 T cell receptor beta chains below were found in one sample sequenced in a study of radiotherapy plus CTLA-4 blockade in lung cancer. Profiling relied on immunoSEQ multiplex PCR, and the TCRdb table lists in-frame clones only, not all of them. The profile shows about 73,000 clones, roughly 84% of them singletons. The source was peripheral blood, collected from a patient treated with radiotherapy plus ipilimumab. All receptors derive from a human donor with non-small cell lung cancer that progressed on radiotherapy plus ipilimumab.

To note about this clone: The germline gene is not matched at one end of the junction; a read error may be the cause. The V and J genes are TRBV7-7 and TRBJ2-7, with TRBD2 matching over 13 bases. Germline CDR1 reads SSHAT; CDR2 reads FNYEAQ (reference sequence). The CDR3 length is 15 residues. The CDR3 spells CASSFGTSGAYEQYF. The CDR3 region has the DNA TGTGCTAGCAGCTTTGGGACTAGCGGGGCCTACGAGCAGTACTTC.

The V gene is TRBV20-1, the J gene TRBJ2-7; D is unresolved. The CDR3 has 11 amino acids. The V gene's germline CDR1 is DFQATT and CDR2 SNEGSKA (reference sequence). Deletions cut 5 bases from V and 4 bases from J, with 9 bases between. This CDR3 reads CSAGIDYEQYF. As DNA, the CDR3 is TGCAGTGCTGGTATAGATTACGAGCAGTACTTC.

The J gene is TRBJ2-1, the V gene TRBV5-6, with 10 nucleotides matching TRBD2. The CDR3 spans 15 residues. Germline CDR1 reads SGHDT; CDR2 reads YYEEEE. Unmatched junction bases numbered 8, after V lost 6 bases and J lost 5 bases. In nucleotides, the CDR3 is TGTGCCAGCACCAAAACCGGACTAGCGGACAATGAGCAGTTCTTC. Protein product: CASTKTGLADNEQFF.

The chain is built from TRBV7-2 and TRBJ1-5, with a possible D match to TRBD1 (5 bases). The V end lost 2 bases, the J end lost 6 bases, and 17 bases lay between the germline ends. The CDR3 runs 16 residues. Germline V CDR1 and CDR2: SGHTA, FQGNSA. CDR3 protein: CASSLSRGVGFQPQHF. The CDR3 DNA reads as TGTGCCAGCAGCTTAAGTAGAGGGGTCGGTTTTCAGCCCCAGCATTTT.

This chain uses TRBV19 with TRBJ1-3; 7 nucleotides align to TRBD1. CDR3 length equals 15 residues. The germline V gene encodes CDR1 LNHDA and CDR2 SQIVND (reference sequence). V shed 6 bases, J shed 2 bases, and the junction held 7 bases outside the gene matches. This CDR3 is CASSKTGTAGNTIYF. CDR3 coding DNA: TGTGCCAGTAGCAAGACAGGGACGGCTGGAAACACCATATATTTT.

The chain carries TRBV5-1 and TRBJ1-2, with 9 positions matching TRBD1. The CDR3 spans 15 residues. V shed 0 bases, J shed 10 bases, and the junction held 10 bases outside the gene matches. CDR1 SGHRS and CDR2 YFSETQ come from the germline V gene. The CDR3 sequence: CASSLGPAGTGLYTF. CDR3 bases: TGCGCCAGCAGCTTGGGACCTGCCGGGACAGGGCTCTACACCTTC.

The chain joins TRBV5-1 to TRBJ2-1; 9 bases map to TRBD2. Germline CDR1 is SGHRS and CDR2 is YFSETQ. V was pared by 6 bases and J by 7 bases, with 20 bases of the junction left unmatched. This CDR3 comprises 18 residues. The CDR3 here is CASKNLGTSIYLANEQFF. The CDR3 nucleotides read TGCGCCAGCAAGAATCTTGGGACTAGCATATACCTAGCTAATGAGCAGTTCTTC.

V and J are TRBV6-4 and TRBJ2-1; a weak D match, TRBD1 (6 bases). Germline assignment: CDR1 MRHNA and CDR2 SNTAGT. The CDR3 length is 15 residues. The V and J ends lost 4 bases and 2 bases respectively, with 12 bases between them. The CDR3 region is CASSVGTGPYNEQFF. The CDR3 nucleotides are TGTGCCAGCAGTGTTGGAACAGGGCCCTACAATGAGCAGTTCTTC.

This clone turned up a few times. The chain joins TRBV30 to TRBJ2-1, with 12 bases lining up with TRBD2. V was pared by 1 base and J by 2 bases, with 3 bases of the junction left unmatched. Per germline, CDR1 GTSNPN and CDR2 SVGIG (reference sequence). This CDR3 comprises 16 residues. DNA of the CDR3: TGTGCCTGGAGTGCTAGCGGGAGGGCGGCCTACAATGAGCAGTTCTTC. Protein: CAWSASGRAAYNEQFF.

This chain connects TRBV29-1 to TRBJ2-2; tentative D call: TRBD2 (5 bases). The CDR3 extends over 13 amino acids. The V and J ends lost 1 base and 7 bases respectively, with 10 bases between them. Germline CDR1 is SQVTM and CDR2 is ANQGSEA. The CDR3 nucleotides read TGCAGCGTTGAAGGGGAGAGGGTCGGGGAGCTGTTTTTT. This sequence encodes CSVEGERVGELFF.

V and J are TRBV6-1 and TRBJ2-5; a possible D gene is TRBD2 (6 bases). The germline V gene has CDR1 MNHNS and CDR2 SASEGT. The germline V and J ends were trimmed by 0 bases and 4 bases, with 12 bases remaining between them. The CDR3 consists of 15 residues. The CDR3 loop is CASSEARGLAETQYF. CDR3 DNA: TGTGCCAGCAGTGAAGCGCGGGGCCTGGCAGAGACCCAGTACTTC.

The chain links TRBV15 to TRBJ2-5; 7 bases are a match to TRBD2. Germline trimming cut 5 bases from V and 4 bases from J; bases unmatched to any gene: 10. CDR1 LNHNV and CDR2 YYDKDF come from the germline V gene (reference sequence). The CDR3 extends over 15 amino acids. The CDR3 nucleotides read TGTGCCACCAGCTCTCATATGGGAGGGCGAGAGACCCAGTACTTC. Translation gives CATSSHMGGRETQYF.

This rearrangement joins TRBV27 to TRBJ2-3; D possibly corresponds to TRBD2 (5 bases). Trimming shortened V by 5 bases and J by 2 bases, and 14 bases separated the two germline ends. Germline loops: CDR1 MNHEY, CDR2 SMNVEV (reference sequence). CDR3 length equals 15 residues. As DNA, the CDR3 is TGTGCCAGCAGTCTAGTCGGGATTTCCACAGATACGCAGTATTTT. It translates to CASSLVGISTDTQYF.

The rearrangement joins TRBV18 to TRBJ2-7, with 7 nucleotides matching TRBD1. The germline CDR1 and CDR2 sequences are KGHSH and LQKENI. The CDR3 spans 13 residues. V dropped 2 bases and J dropped 3; count of bases not matched to a gene: 1. The CDR3 DNA is TGTGCCAGCTCACCAAACAGGGGCTACGAGCAGTACTTC. This sequence encodes CASSPNRGYEQYF. Using reference TRBV18 and TRBJ2-7 for the parts outside the CDR3, the full variable domain is NAGVMQNPRHLVRRRGQEARLRCSPMKGHSHVYWYRQLPEEGLKFMVYLQKENIIDESGMPKERFSAEFPKEGPSILRIQQVVRGDSAAYFCASSPNRGYEQYFGPGTRLTVT.

This chain joins TRBV9 and TRBJ1-1; 9 bases are shared with TRBD1. The CDR3 is made up of 14 amino acids. The J segment lost 5 bases and the V segment lost 5 bases, leaving 7 bases of the junction unmatched. Germline V gene sequence: CDR1 SGDLS, CDR2 YYNGEE. The CDR3 coding sequence is TGTGCCAGCAGTGCCAACAGGGGGCGGACTGAAGCTTTCTTT. It codes for CASSANRGRTEAFF.

The chain carries TRBV28 and TRBJ1-2, with a possible D match to TRBD1 (5 bases). V dropped 8 bases and J dropped 4 bases, with 8 bases sitting between them. The CDR3 is 11 amino acids. Per the germline V gene, CDR1 is MDHEN and CDR2 is SYDVKM. CDR3 protein: CASGTPYGYTF. The DNA of the CDR3 is TGTGCCAGCGGGACGCCCTATGGCTACACCTTC.

This chain links TRBV6-5 with TRBJ1-3; possibly TRBD1 for D (6 bases). There are 15 residues in the CDR3. Germline V gene sequence: CDR1 MNHEY, CDR2 SVGAGI. V shed 1 base and J shed 0 bases, with 7 bases lying between them. CDR3 sequence reads: CASSYWGPSGNTIYF. Written as DNA, the CDR3 is TGTGCCAGCAGTTACTGGGGGCCCTCTGGAAACACCATATATTTT.

The chain couples TRBV28 to TRBJ2-7; 8 positions agree with TRBD1. V shed 5 bases and J 3 bases; nucleotides not matched to a gene: 6. The germline gives CDR1 MDHEN, CDR2 SYDVKM. CDR3 size: 14 residues. CDR3 in amino acids: CASSRTGNVYEQYF. CDR3 in DNA: TGTGCCAGCAGTAGGACAGGGAATGTCTACGAGCAGTACTTC.

This clone was recorded only once. The CDR3 coding sequence is TGCAGCGCCTACCCGGGGAAGGGACAATTGAACATTCAGTACTTC. Its protein is CSAYPGKGQLNIQYF. The rearrangement links TRBV29-1 to TRBJ2-4, with D possibly TRBD1 on 6 matching bases. CDR3 size: 15 residues. Germline-derived CDR1 and CDR2 are SQVTM and ANQGSEA. Trimming cost V 7 bases and J 7 bases, with 23 bases left between them.

This rearrangement joins TRBV2 to TRBJ1-1; TRBD1 matches 8 bases. The germline CDR1 and CDR2 sequences are SNHLY and FYNNEI. V lost 6 bases, J lost 11 bases, and 5 bases stayed unmatched. The length of the CDR3 is 11 residues. CDR3 bases: TGTGCCAGCAGGTTGCAGGGGGCTGCTTTCTTT. It specifies CASRLQGAAFF. The full variable domain, its missing parts supplied by reference TRBV2 and TRBJ1-1, is EPEVTQTPSHQVTQMGQEVILRCVPISNHLYFYWYRQILGQKVEFLVSFYNNEISEKSEIFDDQFSVERPDGSNFTLKIRSTKLEDSAMYFCASRLQGAAFFGQGTRLTVV.

V and J are TRBV2 and TRBJ2-3; D not certain. Germline V gene lookup returns CDR1 SNHLY and CDR2 FYNNEI. V was pared by 0 bases and J by 1 base, with 8 bases between. CDR3 length: 15 amino acids. The CDR3 loop is CASSEADIGTDTQYF. CDR3 nucleotides: TGTGCCAGCAGTGAAGCCGACATAGGCACAGATACGCAGTATTTT.

This clone was observed once. V is TRBV12-5 and J is TRBJ2-3; D tentatively fits TRBD1 or TRBD2 (5 bases each). V was clipped by 0 bases and J by 0 bases, with 13 bases between them. The CDR3 covers 17 residues. The germline V gene has CDR1 LGHNT and CDR2 FRNRAP. DNA for the CDR3: TGTGCTAGTGGTTTGGTACTGAGGGGCTATAGCACAGATACGCAGTATTTT. Its protein product is CASGLVLRGYSTDTQYF.

This clone appeared once. The V gene is TRBV27, the J gene TRBJ2-2, with a tentative D call TRBD1 (5 bases). V was cut by 0 bases and J by 7 bases, with 9 bases left in between. Looked up from germline, CDR1 is MNHEY and CDR2 is SMNVEV (reference sequence). This CDR3 contains 14 residues. The DNA for the CDR3 is TGTGCCAGCAGTTTATCTGCAGGGTTCGGGGAGCTGTTTTTT. Translation gives CASSLSAGFGELFF.